This T cell receptor beta chain was found in a study of CD8 T cells in ankylosing spondylitis. Study-wide results and caveats: Made up of about eight highly homologous variants, a TCR beta motif appeared characteristic of ankylosing spondylitis blood. In peripheral blood, disease-linked CD8+ clones occurred at relatively low frequencies.

For this clonotype: Its antigen is currently unknown.

TCRdb re-analysed the 5' RACE reads in MiXCR, keeping a single row per CDR3 protein. The profile shows over 200,000 distinct CDR3 sequences, about 18% of them singletons. Germline CDR1 SGDLS, CDR2 YYNGEE. There are 17 residues in the CDR3. Trimming removed 0 bases from V and 4 bases from J, with 16 bases in between. Sequenced material: blood, either unsorted or a sorted T cell fraction (not recorded which). The sequence came from a male donor with ankylosing spondylitis. The gene calls are TRBV9 and TRBJ2-2; D may be TRBD2 (5 bases). CDR3: CASSVEPLLGVTGELFF. The CDR3 DNA reads TGTGCCAGCAGCGTAGAACCCTTACTAGGAGTCACCGGGGAGCTGTTTTTT.